A single sample gave rise to the 21 T cell receptor beta chains below, sequenced in a study of cytomegalovirus exposure and HLA in healthy donors. Researchers ran the PCR with 60 Vbeta and 13 Jbeta primers. Using immunoSEQ multiplex PCR, the repertoire was profiled, and TCRdb retains in-frame clones only, with some absent. The repertoire has around 210,000 clones, roughly 84% of them found once; the top ten carry roughly 0.22%. The sequencing input was PBMCs. The receptors were sampled from a girl aged 2-15 years in good health and CMV-seronegative.

The rearrangement uses TRBV9 and TRBJ2-7; 8 bases match TRBD1. The length of the CDR3 is 15 residues. Germline V gene lookup returns CDR1 SGDLS and CDR2 YYNGEE. The V gene end was trimmed by 4 bases and the J gene end by 2 bases; junction bases not matched to a gene: 8. CDR3 sequence reads: CASSQQGGITYEQYF. In nucleotides, the CDR3 is TGTGCCAGCAGCCAACAGGGGGGTATAACCTACGAGCAGTACTTC.

V is TRBV9 and J is TRBJ2-5; the match to TRBD2 covers 7 bases. The V gene end was trimmed by 0 bases and the J gene end by 1 base; junction bases not matched to a gene: 9. The CDR3 is 17 amino acids. Germline-derived CDR1 and CDR2 are SGDLS and YYNGEE. CDR3 nucleotide sequence: TGTGCCAGCAGCGTAGCTGGTAATAGCGGGTCCCAAGAGACCCAGTACTTC. Its protein product is CASSVAGNSGSQETQYF.

Only a few counts were recorded for this clone. The chain links TRBV19 to TRBJ1-5, with TRBD1 as a possible D gene (5 bases). The CDR3 spans 14 residues. From germline, CDR1 is LNHDA and CDR2 SQIVND (reference sequence). V lost 10 bases, J lost 0 bases, and 13 bases lay in between. The chain's CDR3 is CATTKQDSNQPQHF. The DNA of the CDR3 is TGTGCCACCACGAAACAGGATAGCAATCAGCCCCAGCATTTT.

The J gene is TRBJ2-4, the V gene TRBV11-2, with D hard to call. CDR1 and CDR2 from the germline V gene are SGHAT and FQNNGV. Trimming cost V 3 bases and J 7 bases, with 13 bases left between them. The CDR3 runs to 14 residues. The CDR3 DNA follows: TGTGCCAGCAGCTTCCCCGCAGTGGAGAACATTCAGTACTTC. Its translation is CASSFPAVENIQYF.

The sample holds a few counts of this clone. V and J are TRBV4-2 and TRBJ1-5; D remains unclear. CDR3 length equals 13 residues. Trimming stripped 0 bases from V and 11 bases from J, with 11 bases between. Germline V lookup: CDR1 LGHNA, CDR2 YNFKEQ. In DNA form, the CDR3 reads TGTGCCAGCAGCCAAGATGTGAGGGAAGCCCAGCATTTT. Protein: CASSQDVREAQHF.

CDR3 nucleotide sequence: TGTGCCAGCAGCTTGTTGGCAGGGCCCTACGAGCAGTACTTC. The encoded protein is CASSLLAGPYEQYF. J is TRBJ2-7 and V is TRBV5-4; TRBD1 might be the D (5 bases). V lost 1 base, J lost 2 bases, and 10 bases lay in between. The CDR3 consists of 14 residues. Germline lookup yields CDR1 SGHNT and CDR2 YYREEE (reference sequence).

The V gene is TRBV9, the J gene TRBJ1-1; maybe TRBD1 (5 bases). Trimming stripped 4 bases from V and 3 bases from J, with 10 bases between. This CDR3 region has 13 residues. CDR1 and CDR2 from the germline V gene are SGDLS and YYNGEE. For the CDR3, the DNA is TGTGCCAGCAGCCCCGGGGGGGACACTGAAGCTTTCTTT. Protein: CASSPGGDTEAFF.

The chain recombines TRBV5-4 with TRBJ2-7, with TRBD1 as a possible D gene (6 bases). Trimming shortened V by 4 bases and J by 5 bases, and 19 bases separated the two germline ends. The CDR3 consists of 15 residues. Germline CDR1 SGHNT, CDR2 YYREEE (reference sequence). The CDR3 DNA follows: TGTGCCAGCAGCCCTTCTCAGGGGCGAGAGAACGAGCAGTACTTC. Protein product: CASSPSQGRENEQYF.

This clone showed up just once. The chain carries TRBV25-1 and TRBJ2-5; 8 bases line up with TRBD2. The J call is uncertain, as TRBJ2-7 better fits the DNA end. Germline V gene sequence: CDR1 MGHDK, CDR2 SYGVNS. The length of the CDR3 is 15 residues. The DNA for the CDR3 is TGTGCCAGCAGTGATCCCCACGCGGGGGGCTACGAGCAGTACTTC. This codes for CASSDPHAGGYEQYF.

The V call is TRBV6-5, the J call TRBJ2-7; weak D call: TRBD1 (7 bases). The CDR3 extends over 14 amino acids. Germline assignment: CDR1 MNHEY and CDR2 SVGAGI. The germline V and J ends were trimmed by 6 bases and 4 bases, with 16 bases remaining between them. The chain's CDR3 is CASRRDSPPYEQYF. CDR3 in DNA: TGTGCCAGCAGGCGGGACAGTCCCCCATACGAGCAGTACTTC.

V gene TRBV18 combines with J gene TRBJ1-1, with D hard to call. V dropped 2 bases and J dropped 1 base, with 11 bases sitting between them. This CDR3 is 15 amino acids long. Germline CDR1 and CDR2: KGHSH and LQKENI. The CDR3 here is CASSPSGPGNTEAFF. The CDR3 DNA reads TGTGCCAGCTCACCATCAGGCCCCGGGAACACTGAAGCTTTCTTT.

The chain combines TRBV28 with TRBJ2-3; D ambiguous. Germline CDR1 is MDHEN and CDR2 is SYDVKM. CDR3 length: 12 residues. V lost 7 bases, J lost 5 bases, and 10 bases lay in between. The CDR3 protein is CASTYTGDTQYF. The DNA of the CDR3 is TGTGCCAGCACATACACGGGAGATACGCAGTATTTT.

The V gene is TRBV10-2, the J gene TRBJ2-7; tentatively, D is TRBD1 (5 bases). The CDR3 sequence is 12 residues long. The V and J ends lost 5 bases and 3 bases respectively, with 8 bases between them. Germline V gene lookup returns CDR1 WSHSY and CDR2 SAAADI. The DNA for the CDR3 is TGCGCCAGCAGTCTGGACAACTACGAGCAGTACTTC. Translation: CASSLDNYEQYF.

The CDR3 DNA reads TGCGCCAGCAGCCTGACAGGGGGCGGTTGGGGCAATCAGCCCCAGCATTTT. Residues: CASSLTGGGWGNQPQHF. V gene TRBV4-1 combines with J gene TRBJ1-5; 10 bases fit TRBD1. V lost 4 bases to trimming and J lost 2 bases; unmatched junction nucleotides: 8. Germline CDR1 and CDR2: MGHRA and YSYEKL. The CDR3 contains 17 residues.

The rearrangement links TRBV7-8 to TRBJ2-3, with 8 bases lining up with TRBD2. The V and J ends lost 5 bases and 5 bases, in that order; junction bases with no gene match: 12. The length of the CDR3 is 16 residues. Germline-derived CDR1 and CDR2 are SGHVS and FQNEAQ. The CDR3 region has the DNA TGTGCCAGCAGCCCCCGGGCCGCGGGGGGTGTAGATACGCAGTATTTT. This sequence encodes CASSPRAAGGVDTQYF.

V gene TRBV5-1 combines with J gene TRBJ2-2; 8 bases match TRBD2. The CDR3 has 15 residues. Looked up from germline, CDR1 is SGHRS and CDR2 is YFSETQ. V trimming: 4 bases; J trimming: 0 bases; junction bases outside the gene matches: 2. CDR3 in amino acids: CASSPGLANTGELFF. The CDR3 bases are TGCGCCAGCAGCCCGGGACTAGCGAACACCGGGGAGCTGTTTTTT.

This chain connects TRBV7-9 to TRBJ2-7, with D unclear. CDR1 SEHNR and CDR2 FQNEAQ come from the germline V gene (reference sequence). This CDR3 is 13 amino acids long. CDR3 sequence (DNA): TGTTTTAGCAAGCAGAAGACGGCATACGAGCAGTACTTC. Protein: CFSKQKTAYEQYF.

This clone was picked up a small number of times. V and J are TRBV2 and TRBJ1-1; perhaps TRBD1 as D (5 bases). V lost 8 bases, J lost 7 bases, and 14 bases lay in between. This CDR3 has 12 amino acids. Germline-derived CDR1 and CDR2 are SNHLY and FYNNEI. The CDR3 region is CASLGRRFEAFF. CDR3 coding DNA: TGTGCCAGCCTGGGGCGGCGTTTTGAAGCTTTCTTT.

The gene calls are TRBV7-2 and TRBJ1-2; 7 bases are a match to TRBD1. The CDR3 totals 16 residues. V shed 5 bases and J 0 bases; nucleotides not matched to a gene: 9. In germline, CDR1 is SGHTA, CDR2 FQGNSA. CDR3 in DNA: TGTGCCAGCAGCCTCTCCCTCAGGGGGACTAACTATGGCTACACCTTC. Residues: CASSLSLRGTNYGYTF.

This rearrangement joins TRBV6-5 to TRBJ2-3; the match to TRBD1 covers 11 bases. The CDR3 is made up of 15 amino acids. CDR1 and CDR2 from the germline V gene are MNHEY and SVGAGI. J gave up 6 bases and V 2 bases, and 4 bases lay outside the gene matches. CDR3 sequence: CASSYRTGGSDTQYF. CDR3 coding DNA: TGTGCCAGCAGTTACCGGACAGGGGGCAGCGATACGCAGTATTTT.

The V call is TRBV30, the J call TRBJ1-3, with a weak D call TRBD1 (6 bases). CDR1 is GTSNPN and CDR2 is SVGIG in the germline V gene (reference sequence). Trimming left V 0 bases short and J 4 bases short, with 16 bases between. The length of the CDR3 is 16 residues. The CDR3 DNA sequence: TGTGCCTGGAGTGTCCGGACAGCCAGGAAAGGAAACACCATATATTTT. Encoded protein: CAWSVRTARKGNTIYF.